This entry lists 20 T cell receptor beta chains sequenced from one sample in a study of blood T cell repertoires in COVID-19. The assay was immunoSEQ multiplex PCR, and TCRdb's table has in-frame clones only and misses some. The sample has about 52,000 clones; 82% are singletons. Input material: peripheral blood. The receptors come from a man older than 75 with COVID-19, enrolled during active disease.

The chain has TRBV6-2 or TRBV6-3 and TRBJ2-1; the D is unclear. The germline V and J ends were trimmed by 5 bases and 10 bases, with 15 bases remaining between them. The CDR3 length is 13 residues. Germline lookup yields CDR1 MNHEY and CDR2 SVGEGT. The CDR3 reads CASSPPQPREQFF. The CDR3 DNA sequence: TGTGCCAGCAGTCCCCCGCAGCCCAGGGAGCAGTTCTTC.

The genes are TRBV19 and TRBJ1-6; no firm D call. Germline values: CDR1 LNHDA, CDR2 SQIVND (reference sequence). The CDR3 runs to 15 residues. V gave up 5 bases and J gave up 0 bases, with 8 bases separating them. CDR3 sequence (DNA): TGTGCCAGTAGTGTCGGGAGCTCCTATAATTCACCCCTCCACTTT. Amino acids: CASSVGSSYNSPLHF. Full variable domain (remainder filled in from reference TRBV19 and TRBJ1-6): DGGITQSPKYLFRKEGQNVTLSCEQNLNHDAMYWYRQDPGQGLRLIYYSQIVNDFQKGDIAEGYSVSREKKESFPLTVTSAQKNPTAFYLCASSVGSSYNSPLHFGNGTRLTVT.

The chain combines TRBV7-8 with TRBJ2-2; the D gene is possibly TRBD2 (5 bases). The V end was cut by 2 bases, the J end by 6 bases, with 22 bases between. Per the germline V gene, CDR1 is SGHVS and CDR2 is FQNEAQ. The CDR3 loop spans 18 amino acids. CDR3 protein: CASSLNRAGYRGSGELFF. The DNA for the CDR3 is TGTGCCAGCAGCTTAAATAGGGCGGGCTATCGTGGGTCCGGGGAGCTGTTTTTT. Combining the CDR3 with reference TRBV7-8 and TRBJ2-2 gives the whole variable domain GAGVSQSPRYKVAKRGQDVALRCDPISGHVSLFWYQQALGQGPEFLTYFQNEAQLDKSGLPSDRFFAERPEGSVSTLKIQRTQQEDSAVYLCASSLNRAGYRGSGELFFGEGSRLTVL.

The J gene is TRBJ2-2, the V gene TRBV6-4; 8 bases are a match to TRBD2. Germline CDR1 and CDR2: MRHNA and SNTAGT. The V segment lost 3 bases and the J segment 2 bases; nucleotides outside the gene matches: 5. The CDR3 loop spans 16 amino acids. CDR3 bases: TGTGCCAGCAGTGAGGCGGCGGGAGGTAACACCGGGGAGCTGTTTTTT. Residues: CASSEAAGGNTGELFF.

This chain joins TRBV10-2 and TRBJ2-7; TRBD1 aligns across 7 bases. CDR1 WSHSY and CDR2 SAAADI come from the germline V gene. Trimming at V came to 6 bases and at J to 2 bases, leaving 4 bases not matched to a gene. The CDR3 length is 13 residues. The CDR3: CASRQGSAYEQYV. In DNA, the CDR3 is TGCGCCAGCAGACAGGGGTCAGCCTACGAGCAGTACGTC.

The J gene is TRBJ1-2, the V gene TRBV12-3 or TRBV12-4; 8 bases fit TRBD1. This CDR3 contains 13 residues. V lost 7 bases, J lost 6 bases, and 7 bases stayed unmatched. The CDR3 DNA is TGTGCCAGCACCTTCCAGGGGGCGGATGGCTACACCTTC. It yields the protein CASTFQGADGYTF.

The chain is built from TRBV30 and TRBJ1-6, with D unresolved. The CDR3 is 12 amino acids. CDR1 GTSNPN and CDR2 SVGIG come from the germline V gene (reference sequence). Trimming took 0 bases from V and 7 from J, leaving 4 bases between them. Here the CDR3 reads CAWSVQNSPLHF. The DNA for the CDR3 is TGTGCCTGGAGTGTACAGAATTCACCCCTCCACTTT.

The rearrangement joins TRBV5-1 to TRBJ1-4, with TRBD1 matching over 8 bases. The length of the CDR3 is 14 residues. The V gene's germline CDR1 is SGHRS and CDR2 YFSETQ. The J segment lost 6 bases and the V segment lost 0 bases, leaving 1 base of the junction unmatched. The CDR3 spells CASSLGTGYEKLFF. CDR3 DNA sequence: TGCGCCAGCAGCTTGGGGACAGGGTATGAAAAACTGTTTTTT.

The chain links TRBV5-1 to TRBJ2-5, with TRBD1 matching 7 bases. CDR3 size: 13 residues. V shed 2 bases and J 3 bases; nucleotides not matched to a gene: 1. Germline CDR1 and CDR2: SGHRS and YFSETQ. The CDR3 DNA follows: TGCGCCAGCAGCTTAGGACAGGAAGAGACCCAGTACTTC. Translating gives CASSLGQEETQYF.

In its sample, this clone was seen a few times. V and J are TRBV19 and TRBJ1-2, with unresolved D. CDR3 length: 13 residues. Trimming shortened V by 5 bases and J by 8 bases, and 15 bases separated the two germline ends. Germline CDR1 reads LNHDA; CDR2 reads SQIVND (reference sequence). In nucleotides, the CDR3 is TGTGCCAGTAGTCTCCCGGACCGGAGGGGCTACACCTTC. Translating it yields CASSLPDRRGYTF.

V is TRBV19 and J is TRBJ2-7, with D uncertain. Trimming left V 2 bases short and J 3 bases short, with 11 bases between. CDR3 length: 14 residues. CDR1 and CDR2 from the germline V gene are LNHDA and SQIVND (reference sequence). CDR3 bases: TGTGCCAGTAGTATAAGCCAAAGTGGCTACGAGCAGTACTTC. This gives the protein CASSISQSGYEQYF.

This clone was seen a handful of times. V is TRBV30 and J is TRBJ1-2; D gene ambiguous. The germline V gene has CDR1 GTSNPN and CDR2 SVGIG (reference sequence). Trimming shortened V by 2 bases and J by 3 bases, and 10 bases separated the two germline ends. The CDR3 totals 13 residues. CDR3 region: CAWSRLVDYGYTF. Here the CDR3 DNA reads TGTGCCTGGAGTCGACTGGTTGACTATGGCTACACCTTC.

V is TRBV7-2 and J is TRBJ2-3, with D possibly being TRBD2 (5 bases). The CDR3 runs to 17 residues. Germline V gives CDR1 SGHTA, CDR2 FQGNSA. V was shortened by 1 base and J by 4 bases, with 18 bases between the two germline ends. This CDR3 is CASSLGRPGSAADTQYF. The DNA of the CDR3 is TGTGCCAGCAGCTTAGGGAGGCCGGGCTCCGCAGCAGATACGCAGTATTTT.

This sequence joins TRBV7-2 and TRBJ1-3; tentatively, D is TRBD1 (6 bases). Germline V gene sequence: CDR1 SGHTA, CDR2 FQGNSA. This CDR3 has 16 residues. Trimming pared 1 base from V and 0 bases from J, leaving 10 bases between. CDR3 sequence: CASSLEGGTSGNTIYF. The CDR3 nucleotides read TGTGCCAGCAGCTTAGAAGGGGGAACCTCTGGAAACACCATATATTTT.

Here the CDR3 DNA reads TGTGCCAGTAGACCGACAGATCACTATGGCTACACCTTC. It is translated as CASRPTDHYGYTF. The chain couples TRBV19 to TRBJ1-2; D perhaps matches TRBD1 (5 bases). This CDR3 is built from 13 residues. CDR1 LNHDA and CDR2 SQIVND come from the germline V gene (reference sequence). With 6 bases removed from V and 3 bases from J, the gap between germline ends came to 11 bases.

V is TRBV6-2 or TRBV6-3 and J is TRBJ1-4, with a weak D call TRBD1 (6 bases). The V end lost 5 bases, the J end lost 10 bases, and 26 bases lay between the germline ends. CDR1 is MNHEY and CDR2 is SVGEGT in the germline V gene. The CDR3 is made up of 17 amino acids. The CDR3 reads CASSTDRIQLISGKLFF. CDR3 nucleotides: TGTGCCAGCAGTACCGACAGGATACAACTAATCTCGGGAAAACTGTTTTTT.

V and J are TRBV7-2 and TRBJ2-5; 15 bases agree with TRBD2. Germline trimming cut 5 bases from V and 4 bases from J; bases unmatched to any gene: 5. Germline lookup yields CDR1 SGHTA and CDR2 FQGNSA. The length of the CDR3 is 16 residues. CDR3 loop: CASSPRTSGGGETQYF. The CDR3 nucleotides read TGTGCCAGCAGCCCTCGGACTAGCGGGGGGGGAGAGACCCAGTACTTC.

J is TRBJ2-5 and V is TRBV7-9; 7 nucleotides agree with TRBD1. V trimming: 5 bases; J trimming: 5 bases; junction bases outside the gene matches: 2. This CDR3 is 12 amino acids long. Per germline, CDR1 SEHNR and CDR2 FQNEAQ (reference sequence). CDR3 sequence (DNA): TGTGCCAGCAGCCCCAGGGGGGAGACCCAGTACTTC. This translates into CASSPRGETQYF.

The chain combines TRBV7-3 with TRBJ1-1; D gene uncertain. The germline V and J ends were trimmed by 2 bases and 5 bases, with 12 bases remaining between them. This CDR3 is built from 14 residues. Germline V lookup: CDR1 SGHTA, CDR2 FQGTGA. CDR3 DNA: TGTGCCAGCAGCTTATACGGGGAGCAGACTGAAGCTTTCTTT. Protein product: CASSLYGEQTEAFF.

This rearrangement joins TRBV2 to TRBJ2-5; TRBD2 matches at 7 bases. The CDR3 is 14 residues long. Looked up from germline, CDR1 is SNHLY and CDR2 is FYNNEI. V lost 5 bases and J lost 5; bases outside the gene matches: 8. The CDR3 spells CASSTSTSAETQYF. In nucleotides, the CDR3 is TGTGCCAGCAGTACCTCTACTAGCGCGGAGACCCAGTACTTC.